This entry concerns a single T cell receptor beta chain. Its antigen is as yet unknown. These data are taken from a study of T cell responses to AZD1222 COVID-19 vaccine. Between the trimmed V and J ends, which lost 5 bases and 9 bases, there was a span of 17 bases. The CDR3 has 15 amino acids. Germline values: CDR1 MNHEY, CDR2 SMNVEV (reference sequence). Points from the study as a whole: Spike-specific TCR breadth and depth rose after two AZD1222 doses. Clonal diversity was possibly underestimated, and the donors were mostly white British, with more females. Spike-wide coverage was observed for vaccine-associated CD4 TCRs, with dominant responses at 160-218 and 743-854.

Clones were sequenced by immunoSEQ multiplex PCR, and TCRdb holds only the in-frame ones, with some missing. The sample has roughly 100,000 clones, 80% to 95% seen once; the top ten hold more than 4.5%. V usage is TRBV27 and J usage is TRBJ1-6, with D unclear. The source is an adult in good health. The specimen was peripheral blood, collected on day 0 of AZD1222 vaccination. CDR3 sequence reads: CASSRSLRLGSPLHF. In DNA, the CDR3 is TGTGCCAGCAGTCGTTCCTTGCGGCTAGGTTCACCCCTCCACTTT.